In this sample, the clone carrying this T cell receptor (beta chain) turned up a few times. Its target is unknown. Researchers amplified the TCR beta CDR3 regions from RNA transcripts. Initially, a first-round RT-PCR of the TCR CDR3 employed the HTBI primer set. TCRdb redid the calling of the multiplex PCR reads with MiXCR, one entry per CDR3 protein. The profile shows over 200,000 distinct CDR3 sequences, 15% to 20% of them singletons. Researchers defined stable Graves' hyperthyroidism as no ophthalmopathy progression within 18 months. Orbital computed tomography and thyroid ultrasound, together with serum TRAb and thyroxine and clinical symptoms, were used for diagnoses. This sample is drawn from a study of T cells in Graves' hyperthyroidism and ophthalmopathy. Regarding the study as a whole: In simple terms, a model built on 13 V-J features told ophthalmopathy apart from stable hyperthyroidism.

The receptor's source is a man in his forties or fifties with Graves' hyperthyroidism. The sequenced material came from blood.

CDR3 in amino acids: CASRLGTSTDTQYF. Here the CDR3 DNA reads TGTGCCAGCAGGCTAGGTACTAGCACAGATACGCAGTATTTT. The V and J genes are TRBV27 and TRBJ2-3; the D is unclear. Per the germline V gene, CDR1 is MNHEY and CDR2 is SMNVEV (reference sequence). This CDR3 has 14 amino acids. The V end was cut by 6 bases, the J end by 0 bases, with 10 bases between.